This TCR beta chain was sequenced during a study of monozygotic twins with inflammatory bowel disease. Findings and limits, study-wide: The inverse Simpson measure of TCRbeta diversity was lower in IBD patients than in healthy co-twins. Clonotypes shared with others were fewer in IBD patients than in healthy twins, especially with disease activity.

Points on this clonotype: Its antigen is unidentified.

The UMIs contained a 6-nucleotide sample barcode. They were added by template switching during cDNA synthesis. Reanalyzing the 5' RACE reads, TCRdb keeps one entry per CDR3 protein, without DNA. With over 350,000 distinct CDR3 sequences in the sample, the ten largest clones hold 2% to 3%. Germline lookup yields CDR1 SGHTA and CDR2 FQGNSA. This CDR3 is built from 15 residues. The chain joins TRBV7-2 to TRBJ2-7. Sequencing was performed on blood. This receptor was identified in a human donor with ulcerative colitis or Crohn's disease, or a healthy co-twin of an affected twin (not recorded which). CDR3 sequence reads: CASSPQVGTSYEQYF.